This T cell receptor beta chain was documented in a study of T cell changes during pregnancy in multiple sclerosis. Method: immunoSEQ multiplex PCR; TCRdb's copy keeps in-frame clones and lacks some. The sample yields roughly 56,000 clones, around 90% seen once. Germline V CDR1 and CDR2: SEHNR, FQNEAQ (reference sequence). The CDR3 runs 15 residues. Germline trimming cut 5 bases from V and 4 bases from J; bases unmatched to any gene: 10. Specimen: peripheral blood, collected in the first trimester of pregnancy. The V gene is TRBV7-9, the J gene TRBJ1-1; 7 bases are shared with TRBD1. This receptor was obtained from a female donor with multiple sclerosis, enrolled in a pregnancy study. The CDR3 coding sequence is TGTGCCAGCAGCCCAATTGACAGGGCAAGCACTGAAGCTTTCTTT. Protein sequence: CASSPIDRASTEAFF.